The T cell receptor beta chain described here comes from a study of cytomegalovirus exposure and HLA in healthy donors. This clone was seen a few times. The PCR contained 60 Vbeta and 13 Jbeta primers. Data came from immunoSEQ multiplex PCR; TCRdb stores just in-frame clones and leaves some out. The sample carries more than 100,000 clones, roughly three quarters recorded once. The TCR sequence derives from a woman younger than 35 in good health and CMV-seronegative. Material for sequencing was PBMCs.

Here the CDR3 reads CARGRQGYGYTF. Here the CDR3 DNA reads TGTGCCCGCGGAAGGCAGGGCTATGGCTACACCTTC. The gene calls are TRBV30 and TRBJ1-2; tentative D call: TRBD1 (5 bases). The germline CDR1 and CDR2 sequences are GTSNPN and SVGIG (reference sequence). V gave up 8 bases and J gave up 4 bases, with 14 bases separating them. This CDR3 has 12 residues.